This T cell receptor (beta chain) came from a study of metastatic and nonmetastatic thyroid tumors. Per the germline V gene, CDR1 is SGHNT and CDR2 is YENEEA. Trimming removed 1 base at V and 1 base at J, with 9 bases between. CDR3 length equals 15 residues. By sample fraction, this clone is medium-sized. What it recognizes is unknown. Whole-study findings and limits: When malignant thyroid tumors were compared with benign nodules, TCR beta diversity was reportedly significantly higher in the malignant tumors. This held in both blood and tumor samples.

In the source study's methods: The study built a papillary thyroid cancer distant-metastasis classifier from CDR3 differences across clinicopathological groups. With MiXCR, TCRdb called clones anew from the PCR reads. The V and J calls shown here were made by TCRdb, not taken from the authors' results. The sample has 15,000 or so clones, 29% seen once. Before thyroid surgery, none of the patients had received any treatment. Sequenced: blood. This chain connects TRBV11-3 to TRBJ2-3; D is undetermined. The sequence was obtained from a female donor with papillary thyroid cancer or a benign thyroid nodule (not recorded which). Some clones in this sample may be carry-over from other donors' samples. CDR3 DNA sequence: TGTGCCAGCAGCTTAGTGTCGGAGCGCACAGATACGCAGTATTTT. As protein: CASSLVSERTDTQYF.